Listed here are 8 T cell receptor beta chains from one sample, sequenced in a study of radiation and T cells in renal cell carcinoma. Method: immunoSEQ multiplex PCR; TCRdb's copy keeps in-frame clones and lacks some. Of about 150,000 clones listed, approximately 90% are singletons. Indicated time point: baseline pretreatment blood. Treatment described: 15 Gy SBRT to primary tumor, nephrectomy 4 weeks later. The specimen comprised blood, sampled from a patient whose treatment included radiotherapy and nephrectomy. Receptors were obtained from a woman between 65 and 79 years old with renal cell carcinoma.

V usage is TRBV30 and J usage is TRBJ2-6, with a weak D call TRBD1 (10 bases). Trimming stripped 6 bases from V and 0 bases from J, with 24 bases between. The germline V gene has CDR1 GTSNPN and CDR2 SVGIG (reference sequence). This CDR3 spans 19 amino acids. The CDR3 DNA sequence: TGTGCCTGCAAAAGCGGGGGGACAGGGGTTCTCTCTGGGGCCAACGTCCTGACTTTC. The encoded protein is CACKSGGTGVLSGANVLTF.

The chain links TRBV28 to TRBJ2-1; no clear D. Germline V gene sequence: CDR1 MDHEN, CDR2 SYDVKM. The V end was cut by 4 bases, the J end by 9 bases, with 7 bases between. The CDR3 loop spans 11 amino acids. CDR3 nucleotide sequence: TGTGCCAGCAGTTCCCCAGGTGAGCAGTTCTTC. As protein: CASSSPGEQFF.

This clone was seen only once. The chain combines TRBV6-1 with TRBJ2-7; 8 nucleotides align to TRBD2. J lost 2 bases, V lost 5 bases, and 8 bases had no gene match. CDR3 length: 15 amino acids. Germline assignment: CDR1 MNHNS and CDR2 SASEGT. As DNA, the CDR3 is TGTGCCAGCAGTTTACAGCTAGCGGGTGCCTACGAGCAGTACTTC. Its translation: CASSLQLAGAYEQYF.

There are a few counts of this clone. The rearrangement links TRBV5-4 to TRBJ1-2; TRBD1 is a possible D gene (6 bases). The length of the CDR3 is 14 residues. Germline V lookup: CDR1 SGHNT, CDR2 YYREEE (reference sequence). The V and J ends lost 1 base and 3 bases respectively, with 10 bases between them. The CDR3 sequence: CASSLKGGDYGYTF. CDR3 nucleotides: TGTGCCAGCAGCTTGAAAGGGGGGGACTATGGCTACACCTTC.

CDR3 nucleotide sequence: TGTGCCTCCCACTCCGGGAGGGTCTACGAGCAGTACTTC. Translating gives CASHSGRVYEQYF. The chain has TRBV28 and TRBJ2-7; 8 bases map to TRBD2. In germline, CDR1 is MDHEN, CDR2 SYDVKM. The V segment lost 11 bases and the J segment 3 bases; nucleotides outside the gene matches: 9. CDR3 size: 13 residues.

This clone was picked up one time. The chain is built from TRBV7-9 and TRBJ1-2; D unclear. Per germline, CDR1 SEHNR and CDR2 FQNEAQ (reference sequence). The CDR3 is 13 amino acids. Trimming left V 3 bases short and J 6 bases short, with 11 bases between. Written as DNA, the CDR3 is TGTGCCAGCAGCTTCCCCGCTGTGGATGGCTACACCTTC. Translation: CASSFPAVDGYTF.

The chain links TRBV30 to TRBJ1-2; D is possibly TRBD1 (6 bases). Trimming pared 3 bases from V and 6 bases from J, leaving 11 bases between. This CDR3 is built from 12 residues. The V gene's germline CDR1 is GTSNPN and CDR2 SVGIG (reference sequence). The CDR3 DNA follows: TGTGCCTGGAGGACGGGGGCCCATGGCTACACCTTC. Translated: CAWRTGAHGYTF.

The chain carries TRBV6-4 and TRBJ1-2, with TRBD1 as a possible D gene (6 bases). Germline V gives CDR1 MRHNA, CDR2 SNTAGT. The CDR3 runs to 13 residues. V lost 2 bases to trimming and J lost 7 bases, with 11 bases between them. DNA for the CDR3: TGTGCCAGCAGTGACAGGGGGAATGGTGGCTACACCTTC. Translation gives CASSDRGNGGYTF.